What follows are 23 T cell receptor beta chains derived from one specimen sequenced in a study of T cell repertoires in cytomegalovirus infection. One entry per CDR3 protein, called by TCRdb with MiXCR from the reads. Among about 160,000 distinct CDR3 sequences listed, about 20% were seen once. No antigen has been assigned to these receptors. The input for sequencing was CD8+ T cells from cultured PBMCs, taken from culture after CMV antigen stimulation. The receptor source for this set is a human donor in good health (CMV status not recorded). Some clones in this sample may be carry-over from other donors' samples.

The rearrangement links TRBV27 to TRBJ2-7; TRBD1 might be the D (6 bases). Germline CDR1 and CDR2: MNHEY and SMNVEV (reference sequence). Trimming shortened V by 0 bases and J by 3 bases, and 18 bases separated the two germline ends. This CDR3 spans 17 amino acids. The CDR3 DNA is TGTGCCAGCAGTTTATCGGTCGGGACACCCAAAGGCTACGAGCAGTACTTC. Translation gives CASSLSVGTPKGYEQYF.

This clonotype was found many times. V is TRBV12-3 or TRBV12-4 and J is TRBJ2-1; the D gene could be TRBD1 or TRBD2 (5 bases each). Between the trimmed V and J ends, which lost 5 bases and 0 bases, there was a span of 14 bases. The CDR3 length is 16 residues. Here the CDR3 DNA reads TGTGCCAGCAGTCACCTCGGGGCCGCCTCCTACAATGAGCAGTTCTTC. Translating gives CASSHLGAASYNEQFF.

In this sample, this clonotype turned up a few times. V usage is TRBV9 and J usage is TRBJ2-1, with D possibly TRBD1 on 6 matching bases. This CDR3 has 16 amino acids. Deletions cut 3 bases from V and 4 bases from J, with 17 bases between. CDR1 and CDR2 from the germline V gene are SGDLS and YYNGEE. This chain's CDR3 is CASSARSGTLYNEQFF. The CDR3 bases are TGTGCCAGCAGCGCGAGGTCCGGGACACTATACAATGAGCAGTTCTTC.

This chain connects TRBV12-3 or TRBV12-4 to TRBJ2-3, with D tentatively TRBD1 or TRBD2 (5 bases each). The CDR3 loop spans 15 amino acids. The V end was cut by 2 bases, the J end by 1 base, with 10 bases between. The CDR3 nucleotides read TGTGCCAGCAGTTTATGGGGACGGGGCACAGATACGCAGTATTTT. It is translated as CASSLWGRGTDTQYF.

In its sample, this clonotype was seen a few times. The rearrangement uses TRBV7-2 and TRBJ2-3, with TRBD2 matching over 8 bases. Unmatched junction bases numbered 7, after V lost 7 bases and J lost 4 bases. Germline V gene data show CDR1 as SGHTA and CDR2 as FQGNSA. CDR3 length equals 14 residues. The CDR3 reads CASTLRGGPDTQYF. In nucleotides, the CDR3 is TGTGCCAGCACCCTTCGGGGGGGCCCAGATACGCAGTATTTT. Using reference TRBV7-2 and TRBJ2-3 for the parts outside the CDR3, the full variable domain is GAGVSQSPSNKVTEKGKDVELRCDPISGHTALYWYRQSLGQGLEFLIYFQGNSAPDKSGLPSDRFSAERTGGSVSTLTIQRTQQEDSAVYLCASTLRGGPDTQYFGPGTRLTVL.

In this sample, this clonotype turned up many times. CDR3 DNA sequence: TGCGCCAGCAGCTTGGCCTTGGGGGGCCGGGAGACCCAGTACTTC. This codes for CASSLALGGRETQYF. V and J are TRBV5-1 and TRBJ2-5; D is tentatively TRBD1 or TRBD2 (6 bases each). The CDR3 runs 15 residues. The V gene's germline CDR1 is SGHRS and CDR2 YFSETQ. V was shortened by 0 bases and J by 5 bases, with 14 bases between the two germline ends.

The table lists this clonotype with a few counts. This chain connects TRBV7-2 to TRBJ2-2, with D possibly being TRBD1 or TRBD2 (5 bases each). The germline V gene has CDR1 SGHTA and CDR2 FQGNSA. The CDR3 loop spans 15 amino acids. Trimming took 5 bases from V and 5 from J, leaving 15 bases between them. CDR3 residues: CASSHGTSLTGELFF. CDR3 sequence (DNA): TGTGCCAGCAGCCACGGGACGTCTCTGACCGGGGAGCTGTTTTTT.

The chain links TRBV4-1 to TRBJ2-1; TRBD1 matches at 9 bases. The germline gives CDR1 MGHRA, CDR2 YSYEKL. The J segment lost 9 bases and the V segment lost 2 bases, leaving 5 bases of the junction unmatched. The CDR3 is 14 amino acids. CDR3 region: CASSQRTGEGEQFF. The CDR3 bases are TGCGCCAGCAGCCAAAGGACAGGGGAGGGTGAGCAGTTCTTC.

This clonotype was picked up a small number of times. DNA of the CDR3: TGTGCCAGCAGCCCCGTGCAGGGGGGCACTGAAGCTTTCTTT. As protein: CASSPVQGGTEAFF. V usage is TRBV7-2 and J usage is TRBJ1-1, with TRBD1 identical over 7 bases. Germline loops: CDR1 SGHTA, CDR2 FQGNSA. V shed 5 bases, J shed 4 bases, and the junction held 7 bases outside the gene matches. The CDR3 loop spans 14 amino acids.

This clonotype qualifies as large (0.1 to 1%). The chain uses TRBV12-3 or TRBV12-4 and TRBJ1-2, with 7 bases matching TRBD1. The CDR3 runs to 14 residues. The ends lost 2 bases at V and 4 bases at J; junction bases unmatched: 4. Here the CDR3 reads CASSLLGTAYGYTF. In nucleotides, the CDR3 is TGTGCCAGCAGTTTATTAGGGACAGCCTATGGCTACACCTTC.

The chain is built from TRBV7-9 and TRBJ2-7; D not certain. The CDR3 loop spans 12 amino acids. Germline CDR1 SEHNR, CDR2 FQNEAQ (reference sequence). Trimming took 5 bases from V and 3 from J, leaving 8 bases between them. The CDR3 DNA sequence: TGTGCCAGCAGCCTACAAAGCTACGAGCAGTACTTC. Translated: CASSLQSYEQYF. Combining the CDR3 with reference TRBV7-9 and TRBJ2-7 gives the whole variable domain DTGVSQNPRHKITKRGQNVTFRCDPISEHNRLYWYRQTLGQGPEFLTYFQNEAQLEKSRLLSDRFSAERPKGSFSTLEIQRTEQGDSAMYLCASSLQSYEQYFGPGTRLTVT.

The chain combines TRBV7-9 with TRBJ2-1, with D uncertain. Germline CDR1 SEHNR, CDR2 FQNEAQ (reference sequence). V was clipped by 5 bases and J by 10 bases, with 12 bases between them. CDR3 length equals 12 residues. Here the CDR3 reads CASSPTLGEQFF. Here the CDR3 DNA reads TGTGCCAGCAGCCCCACCTTGGGCGAGCAGTTCTTC.

This clonotype was detected only a few times. The gene calls are TRBV6-2 or TRBV6-3 and TRBJ2-1; 11 positions agree with TRBD2. The germline V gene encodes CDR1 MNHEY and CDR2 SVGEGT. There are 16 residues in the CDR3. V was clipped by 2 bases and J by 6 bases; unmatched bases: 6. CDR3 nucleotides: TGTGCCAGCAGTTACGAGGTCGGGACTAGCGGCAATGAGCAGTTCTTC. This codes for CASSYEVGTSGNEQFF.

This clonotype was seen only a few times. This chain uses TRBV12-3 or TRBV12-4 with TRBJ2-7; D possibly corresponds to TRBD1 (5 bases). CDR3 size: 13 residues. CDR3 sequence (DNA): TGTGAAACCAGTCCAGACAGTTCCTACGAGCAGTACTTC. It encodes CETSPDSSYEQYF.

This clonotype has just a few counts. The V gene is TRBV7-8, the J gene TRBJ1-1; D ambiguous. The CDR3 runs to 13 residues. Germline CDR1 and CDR2: SGHVS and FQNEAQ. V was shortened by 4 bases and J by 1 base, with 7 bases between the two germline ends. CDR3 in DNA: TGTGCCAGCAGCTCCCGAGGGAACACTGAAGCTTTCTTT. Translation gives CASSSRGNTEAFF.

The chain couples TRBV7-6 to TRBJ2-1, with D maybe TRBD2 (5 bases). This CDR3 region has 15 residues. V dropped 0 bases and J dropped 6 bases, with 12 bases sitting between them. CDR1 is SGHVS, CDR2 FNYEAQ, per germline. The CDR3 bases are TGTGCCAGCAGCTTAGCAAAGGAGCGGATCAATGAGCAGTTCTTC. It translates to CASSLAKERINEQFF.

There are many counts of this clonotype. This chain joins TRBV7-8 and TRBJ2-1; 8 bases fit TRBD2. This CDR3 is 15 amino acids long. The V and J ends lost 1 base and 7 bases, in that order; junction bases with no gene match: 6. The germline V gene encodes CDR1 SGHVS and CDR2 FQNEAQ. CDR3 sequence reads: CASSLGTSLQNEQFF. The DNA of the CDR3 is TGTGCCAGCAGCTTAGGGACTAGCCTGCAGAATGAGCAGTTCTTC.

This chain joins TRBV7-2 and TRBJ1-2; no clear D gene. Germline CDR1 SGHTA, CDR2 FQGNSA. V was cut by 0 bases and J by 8 bases, with 7 bases left in between. This CDR3 has 12 residues. CDR3 sequence (DNA): TGTGCCAGCAGCTTAGCGGCGGACGGCTACACCTTC. Translation gives CASSLAADGYTF. The entire variable domain, with the rest obtained from reference TRBV7-2 and TRBJ1-2, is as follows: GAGVSQSPSNKVTEKGKDVELRCDPISGHTALYWYRQSLGQGLEFLIYFQGNSAPDKSGLPSDRFSAERTGGSVSTLTIQRTQQEDSAVYLCASSLAADGYTFGSGTRLTVV.

This clonotype was counted only a few times. This chain uses TRBV7-2 with TRBJ1-1; maybe TRBD1 (5 bases). The CDR3 consists of 14 residues. Germline V gene data show CDR1 as SGHTA and CDR2 as FQGNSA. V was clipped by 5 bases and J by 4 bases, with 14 bases between them. This CDR3 is CASSPDTQLTEAFF. The CDR3 nucleotides read TGTGCCAGCAGCCCGGACACCCAGCTCACTGAAGCTTTCTTT.

This clonotype came up a few times. This chain links TRBV6-5 with TRBJ1-2, with TRBD1 as a possible D gene (5 bases). This CDR3 region has 14 residues. Trimming left V 8 bases short and J 4 bases short, with 17 bases between. The germline V gene encodes CDR1 MNHEY and CDR2 SVGAGI. The CDR3 loop is CASGGGETGYGYTF. The CDR3 region has the DNA TGTGCCAGCGGGGGGGGGGAGACGGGCTATGGCTACACCTTC.

The chain combines TRBV7-6 with TRBJ2-5, with D unresolved. This CDR3 is 15 amino acids long. The germline CDR1 and CDR2 sequences are SGHVS and FNYEAQ. The V gene lost 4 bases and the J gene lost 1 base, with 13 bases spanning the gap. The chain's CDR3 is CASSSDLGSQETQYF. CDR3 DNA: TGTGCCAGCAGCTCCGACCTCGGGTCCCAAGAGACCCAGTACTTC.

V gene TRBV7-2 combines with J gene TRBJ2-3; D remains ambiguous. Deletions cut 4 bases from V and 4 bases from J, with 9 bases between. CDR1 and CDR2 (germline): SGHTA, FQGNSA. The CDR3 consists of 13 residues. CDR3 sequence (DNA): TGTGCCAGCAGCTCGGACCTACCAGATACGCAGTATTTT. Translated, it gives CASSSDLPDTQYF.

The chain links TRBV29-1 to TRBJ1-2; TRBD1 matches 7 bases. The CDR3 is 15 residues long. V lost 2 bases to trimming and J lost 4 bases; unmatched junction nucleotides: 10. The germline CDR1 and CDR2 sequences are SQVTM and ANQGSEA. The CDR3 sequence is CSVEQFRGMIYGYTF. DNA for the CDR3: TGCAGCGTTGAACAATTCAGGGGGATGATCTATGGCTACACCTTC.